These 10 T cell receptor beta chains were sequenced from one sample in a study of CD8+ T cells in alopecia areata. In each case, RNA was isolated and then reverse transcribed into cDNA as the sequencing template. Some clones are missing from TCRdb's copy, which holds only in-frame ones; the method was immunoSEQ multiplex PCR. The table shows 180,000 or so clones, with approximately 65% occurring only once. This material consisted of CD8+ T cells sorted from blood, taken at week 0. The receptors stem from a human donor with alopecia areata.

V is TRBV15 and J is TRBJ2-7; 8 bases line up with TRBD2. The CDR3 contains 13 residues. Trimming took 11 bases from V and 5 from J; bases not matched to a gene: 11. CDR1 is LNHNV and CDR2 is YYDKDF in the germline V gene (reference sequence). The CDR3 here is CALPGGGNNEQYF. Here the CDR3 DNA reads TGTGCCCTCCCGGGAGGGGGTAACAACGAGCAGTACTTC.

V is TRBV11-2 and J is TRBJ2-5; D not certain. Per the germline V gene, CDR1 is SGHAT and CDR2 is FQNNGV. V lost 0 bases, J lost 2 bases, and 10 bases lay in between. The CDR3 covers 15 residues. The CDR3: CASSLEVSPQETQYF. The CDR3 DNA reads as TGTGCCAGCAGCTTAGAGGTCTCACCTCAAGAGACCCAGTACTTC.

This chain links TRBV7-9 with TRBJ2-7; D not certain. There are 15 residues in the CDR3. CDR1 and CDR2 from the germline V gene are SEHNR and FQNEAQ (reference sequence). Deletions cut 2 bases from V and 3 bases from J, with 14 bases between. In DNA form, the CDR3 reads TGTGCCAGCAGCTTACCCCAGGATCCGGGCTACGAGCAGTACTTC. It codes for CASSLPQDPGYEQYF.

The chain uses TRBV30 and TRBJ1-5; 7 nucleotides agree with TRBD1. Germline CDR1 GTSNPN, CDR2 SVGIG (reference sequence). The CDR3 has 12 residues. The trim removed 4 bases at V and 7 bases at J, leaving 4 bases unmatched. The CDR3 loop reads CAWNQGGQPQHF. CDR3 nucleotides: TGTGCCTGGAATCAGGGGGGCCAGCCCCAGCATTTT. Full variable domain (missing parts from reference TRBV30 and TRBJ1-5): SQTIHQWPATLVQPVGSPLSLECTVEGTSNPNLYWYRQAAGRGLQLLFYSVGIGQISSEVPQNLSASRPQDRQFILSSKKLLLSDSGFYLCAWNQGGQPQHFGDGTRLSIL.

This chain joins TRBV30 and TRBJ2-7; no definite D call. Per the germline V gene, CDR1 is GTSNPN and CDR2 is SVGIG (reference sequence). This CDR3 contains 12 residues. V was clipped by 2 bases and J by 10 bases, with 15 bases between them. Here the CDR3 DNA reads TGTGCCTGGAGTAAACAGCTTCTACGACAGTACTTC. As protein: CAWSKQLLRQYF.

This clone was found a few times. The chain recombines TRBV7-2 with TRBJ1-2; no reliable D call. This CDR3 is 16 amino acids long. Germline CDR1 and CDR2: SGHTA and FQGNSA. V was clipped by 1 base and J by 1 base, with 13 bases between them. In DNA, the CDR3 is TGTGCCAGCAGCTTAGGCAAGGGTACTCATAACTATGGCTACACCTTC. Translated: CASSLGKGTHNYGYTF.

This chain uses TRBV2 with TRBJ2-1, with no clear D. Trimming removed 3 bases at V and 0 bases at J, with 9 bases between. The germline CDR1 and CDR2 sequences are SNHLY and FYNNEI. The CDR3 runs 15 residues. CDR3 protein: CASSEWWHSYNEQFF. CDR3 coding DNA: TGTGCCAGCAGTGAGTGGTGGCACTCCTACAATGAGCAGTTCTTC. Variable domain in full (rest from reference TRBV2 and TRBJ2-1): EPEVTQTPSHQVTQMGQEVILRCVPISNHLYFYWYRQILGQKVEFLVSFYNNEISEKSEIFDDQFSVERPDGSNFTLKIRSTKLEDSAMYFCASSEWWHSYNEQFFGPGTRLTVL.

The V gene is TRBV7-9, the J gene TRBJ2-3; D unresolved. Trimming left V 5 bases short and J 2 bases short, with 8 bases between. Germline CDR1 is SEHNR and CDR2 is FQNEAQ (reference sequence). The CDR3 is made up of 13 amino acids. CDR3 coding DNA: TGTGCCAGCAGCCACGCCGACACAGATACGCAGTATTTT. It codes for CASSHADTDTQYF.

The chain joins TRBV7-9 to TRBJ2-3; D is possibly TRBD2 (5 bases). Germline-derived CDR1 and CDR2 are SEHNR and FQNEAQ (reference sequence). The CDR3 runs to 15 residues. V was shortened by 6 bases and J by 5 bases, with 18 bases between the two germline ends. The CDR3 nucleotides read TGTGCCAGCAGTTCGAGCGGTTCGTTCGAAGATACGCAGTATTTT. This encodes CASSSSGSFEDTQYF.

The chain combines TRBV6-1 with TRBJ2-3; unclear D gene. CDR1 and CDR2 (germline): MNHNS, SASEGT. V lost 8 bases, J lost 4 bases, and 7 bases lay in between. The CDR3 covers 11 residues. CDR3 DNA: TGTGCCAGCCCCGGCCCAGATACGCAGTATTTT. Translation gives CASPGPDTQYF.